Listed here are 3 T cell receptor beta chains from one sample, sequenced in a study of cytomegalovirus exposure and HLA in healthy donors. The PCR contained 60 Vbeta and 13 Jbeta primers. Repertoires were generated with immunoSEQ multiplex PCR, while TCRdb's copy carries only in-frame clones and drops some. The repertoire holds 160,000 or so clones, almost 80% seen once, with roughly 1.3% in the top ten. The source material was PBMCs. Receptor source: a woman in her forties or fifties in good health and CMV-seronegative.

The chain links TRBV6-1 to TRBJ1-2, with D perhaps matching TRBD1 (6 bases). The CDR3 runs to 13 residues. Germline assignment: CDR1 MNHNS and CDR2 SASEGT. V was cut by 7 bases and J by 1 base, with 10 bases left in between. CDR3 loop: CASTTGLNYGYTF. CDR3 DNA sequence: TGTGCCAGCACCACAGGGCTTAACTATGGCTACACCTTC.

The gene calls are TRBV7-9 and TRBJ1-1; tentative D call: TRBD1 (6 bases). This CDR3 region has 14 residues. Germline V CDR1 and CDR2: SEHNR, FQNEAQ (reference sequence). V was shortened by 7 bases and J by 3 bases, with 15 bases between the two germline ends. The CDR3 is CASTETGYYTEAFF. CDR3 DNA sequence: TGTGCCAGCACCGAAACAGGGTATTACACTGAAGCTTTCTTT.

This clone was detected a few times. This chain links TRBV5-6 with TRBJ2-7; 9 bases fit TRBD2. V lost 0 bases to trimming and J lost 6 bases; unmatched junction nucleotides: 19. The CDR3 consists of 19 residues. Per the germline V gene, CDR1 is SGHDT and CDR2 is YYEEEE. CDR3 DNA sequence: TGTGCCAGCAGCTTGGAATACCCAGTAGCGGGAGACCGCCCGGTCGAGCAGTACTTC. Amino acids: CASSLEYPVAGDRPVEQYF.